This T cell receptor beta chain was captured by sequencing in a study of OX40 agonist ivuxolimab in advanced cancers. Study-level information: Three individuals attained partial responses, comprising one hepatocellular carcinoma case and two cutaneous melanoma cases.

Sequencing used immunoSEQ multiplex PCR; TCRdb keeps in-frame clones, though not all of them. The table lists roughly 100,000 clones, just under 90% of them singletons, with around 1.5% in the top ten. From germline, CDR1 is SGHNT and CDR2 YYREEE (reference sequence). With 5 bases removed from V and 0 bases from J, the gap between germline ends came to 10 bases. The CDR3 is 14 amino acids. This chain links TRBV5-4 with TRBJ2-3; no firm D call. Sequenced material: CD4+ or CD8+ T cells sorted from blood, taken in a trial of the OX40 agonist ivuxolimab. The TCR sequence derives from an adult with an advanced solid tumor such as melanoma, head and neck, liver or kidney cancer. CDR3 DNA sequence: TGTGCCAGCAGGGAAGAATACAGCACAGATACGCAGTATTTT. Its translation is CASREEYSTDTQYF.